The present T cell receptor beta chain was sequenced within a study of T cell clonality in common variable immunodeficiency (dated by TCRdb to 2015 to 2017). For sequencing, equivalent amounts of genomic DNA were input from CVID and control samples. For every sample, a 60 bp segment covering the rearranged TCRbeta CDR3 region was amplified and then sequenced. The immunoSEQ assay, a bias-corrected multiplex PCR combined with high-throughput sequencing, was used for TCRbeta amplification. Per the original workflow: Each unique nucleotide sequence was treated as a clone and annotated with V, D and J genes, copy number and frequency. Sequences were labeled productive if in frame, and non-productive if out of frame or containing stop codons. Clonality was calculated from Shannon's entropy as previously described. The predicted amino acid sequences of productive clones were used to derive mean CDR3 Kyte-Doolittle hydropathy. Using the R hclust function, scaled V gene usage was clustered hierarchically with Manhattan distance and complete linkage. To assess clone sharing by CDR3 amino acid sequence, 12 repertoires per group were resampled over 100 rounds. The repertoires were screened for around 70 published EBV-specific TCRbeta sequences and some 250 published CMV-specific TCRbeta sequences. Two CVID samples that yielded fewer than 10,000 sequences were excluded from the analysis, so around 40 CVID repertoires were retained. TCRdb limited this immuneACCESS table to in-frame rearrangements with V and J called. A share of clones is missing; checked studies link under half to unresolved V genes, and the rest is unexplained. V, J and clone size derive from that table, while D and trimming were established from the DNA sequence. For this sample, tens of thousands of clones are listed, none of them singletons. The top ten clonotypes cover just under 30% of the sample.

Standard criteria, namely reduction of serum IgG, IgA and/or IgM below the normal range together with specific antibody deficiency, were applied for the diagnosis of CVID. A total of 44 subjects (approximately 15 female and 29 male; age range roughly 8 to 70 years, mean age around 42) were included in the CVID group. Predominantly Caucasian heritage was noted among both the CVID patients and the healthy controls. At the time of study participation, every CVID subject had been on replacement immunoglobulin therapy for one year or longer. At blood collection, none of the CVID subjects was ill or on immunomodulatory or immunosuppressive medication. From each donor, about 4.5 to 8.5 ml of heparinized peripheral whole blood was collected. Genomic DNA from adults with common variable immune deficiency (CVID) and from healthy adult controls was used for sequencing of TCRbeta CDR3 repertoires. Diluted blood was density-centrifuged over Hypaque 1077 or Ficoll-Paque to isolate peripheral blood mononuclear cells. Genomic DNA was obtained from unsorted mononuclear cells through either Qiagen column purification or a centrifugation-based method.

CDR3 length: 13 amino acids, cysteine to phenylalanine. The DNA has 30 bases, all within the CDR3, and is read from base 1. CDR1 and CDR2 (DFQATT, SNEGSKA) derive from the germline V gene (reference sequence). V trim: 3 bases; J trim: 6 bases; unmatched bases: 4. Study-wide findings and limitations: The authors noted that sequencing repertoires of T cell subpopulations would be needed to clarify what caused the increased clonality in CVID. CVID subjects shared fewer TCRbeta clones with each other than healthy controls did (p < 0.0001). CVID TCRbeta sequences reportedly showed fewer deletions and N-nucleotide insertions and lacked highly modified clones with 13 or more V deletions. TCRbeta clonality was higher in CVID subjects than in healthy controls (t-test p = 0.018), and the increase was most characteristic of about a third of subjects. Although equal DNA input was used, an average of about 81,820 unique sequences per sample was obtained for controls, compared with approximately 30,000 for CVID samples. Differences among patients in the CVID cohort limited the correlations between repertoire features and clinical complications.

This clone came up many times. Its recognized antigen is unknown. Coverage ceases 3 residues before the CDR3 finishes, and the germline J gene fills in the end. The receptor chain draws on TRBV20-1 and TRBJ2-2; 7 middle bases align to TRBD2. The receptor was isolated from a human donor with common variable immunodeficiency. Sequencing was performed on peripheral blood mononuclear cells. The sequenced part of the CDR3 DNA is TGCAGTGCTAGGGAAACTAGCGCCGGGGAG. It translates as CSARETSAGE. The whole CDR3 reads CSARETSAGELFF.